The 12 T cell receptor beta chains given below trace back to one sample, sequenced in a study of post-analysis software for immune sequencing data. cDNA libraries for TCR beta contained unique molecular identifiers. TCRdb re-called the PCR reads through MiXCR, storing one row per CDR3 protein. The sample has about half a million distinct CDR3 sequences, under 55% seen once; the top ten hold about 12%. These receptors lack a known antigen. The study's findings and limits: Four or five TRBV segments, including TRBV5-6, TRBV5-1 and TRBV20-1, were more frequent in patients than controls.

Sequencing was performed on blood. These receptors came from a girl aged 5 to 17 with multiple sclerosis.

This clonotype was detected a few times. This chain uses TRBV29-1 with TRBJ2-3; 7 bases match TRBD2. V lost 2 bases, J lost 6 bases, and 5 bases stayed unmatched. This CDR3 comprises 13 residues. In germline, CDR1 is SQVTM, CDR2 ANQGSEA. In nucleotides, the CDR3 is TGCAGCGTTGAAACGGGAGGAATGGATACGCAGTATTTT. Residues: CSVETGGMDTQYF.

The V call is TRBV6-5, the J call TRBJ2-3; no clear D gene. Germline CDR1 is MNHEY and CDR2 is SVGAGI. CDR3 length: 11 amino acids. The V and J ends lost 7 bases and 4 bases respectively, with 6 bases between them. Written as DNA, the CDR3 is TGTGCCAGCACCGAGGCAGATACGCAGTATTTT. It translates to CASTEADTQYF.

This clonotype was recorded many times. V usage is TRBV9 and J usage is TRBJ2-3, with D possibly TRBD1 on 6 matching bases. CDR1 is SGDLS, CDR2 YYNGEE, per germline. The CDR3 extends over 14 amino acids. The germline V and J ends were trimmed by 0 bases and 4 bases, with 9 bases remaining between them. This CDR3 reads CASSVVGAADTQYF. For the CDR3, the DNA is TGTGCCAGCAGCGTAGTGGGGGCGGCAGATACGCAGTATTTT. Supplemented by reference TRBV9 and TRBJ2-3, the full variable domain reads DSGVTQTPKHLITATGQRVTLRCSPRSGDLSVYWYQQSLDQGLQFLIQYYNGEERAKGNILERFSAQQFPDLHSELNLSSLELGDSALYFCASSVVGAADTQYFGPGTRLTVL.

The V call is TRBV4-1, the J call TRBJ2-1, with 8 positions matching TRBD2. This CDR3 is built from 14 residues. V lost 1 base and J lost 6; bases outside the gene matches: 2. CDR1 MGHRA and CDR2 YSYEKL come from the germline V gene. The CDR3 reads CASSQVLAGNEQFF. As DNA, the CDR3 is TGCGCCAGCAGCCAAGTGCTAGCGGGCAATGAGCAGTTCTTC.

This rearrangement joins TRBV5-1 to TRBJ2-3; D may be TRBD1 (6 bases). V lost 0 bases, J lost 3 bases, and 11 bases lay in between. CDR1 and CDR2 (germline): SGHRS, YFSETQ. The CDR3 totals 15 residues. CDR3 amino acids: CASSLETGYTDTQYF. For the CDR3, the DNA is TGCGCCAGCAGCTTGGAAACAGGGTATACAGATACGCAGTATTTT.

This clonotype has just one count. CDR3 coding DNA: TGCAGTGCTAGAGAGGAACTAGCGGGACTTACCTACAATGAGCAGTTCTTC. Encoded protein: CSAREELAGLTYNEQFF. The rearrangement links TRBV20-1 to TRBJ2-1; 10 bases fit TRBD2. Germline V gene data show CDR1 as DFQATT and CDR2 as SNEGSKA (reference sequence). J lost 2 bases, V lost 0 bases, and 7 bases had no gene match. This CDR3 contains 17 residues.

The sample holds a few counts of this clonotype. The J gene is TRBJ2-7, the V gene TRBV5-4, with 11 bases that match TRBD2. V gave up 0 bases and J gave up 6 bases; unmatched junction bases: 11. Germline assignment: CDR1 SGHNT and CDR2 YYREEE (reference sequence). The CDR3 is 17 amino acids. CDR3 sequence: CASSLGLAGSSLAEQYF. CDR3 coding DNA: TGTGCCAGCAGCTTGGGACTAGCGGGGAGTTCCCTCGCCGAGCAGTACTTC.

The chain recombines TRBV28 with TRBJ2-7; TRBD2 might be the D (5 bases). Trimming cost V 7 bases and J 0 bases, with 10 bases left between them. Germline CDR1 is MDHEN and CDR2 is SYDVKM. The CDR3 totals 13 residues. In nucleotides, the CDR3 is TGTGCCAGCATCAAAGGAGGCTCCTACGAGCAGTACTTC. Amino acids: CASIKGGSYEQYF. Full variable domain (outside the CDR3, taken from reference TRBV28 and TRBJ2-7): DVKVTQSSRYLVKRTGEKVFLECVQDMDHENMFWYRQDPGLGLRLIYFSYDVKMKEKGDIPEGYSVSREKKERFSLILESASTNQTSMYLCASIKGGSYEQYFGPGTRLTVT.

CDR3: CAIGQGEAYGYTF. CDR3 coding DNA: TGTGCCATCGGACAGGGTGAGGCCTATGGCTACACCTTC. The chain has TRBV10-3 and TRBJ1-2; 8 bases map to TRBD1. CDR1 is ENHRY, CDR2 SYGVKD, per germline. CDR3 length: 13 amino acids. Trimming cost V 8 bases and J 4 bases; bases outside gene matches: 6.

The chain couples TRBV20-1 to TRBJ1-3; the D is unclear. The CDR3 consists of 14 residues. Germline V gives CDR1 DFQATT, CDR2 SNEGSKA (reference sequence). V was clipped by 3 bases and J by 0 bases, with 9 bases between them. As DNA, the CDR3 is TGCAGTGCTAGCTCCGTAGTCTCTGGAAACACCATATATTTT. Its translation is CSASSVVSGNTIYF.

The chain combines TRBV4-1 with TRBJ2-1; TRBD2 is a possible D gene (6 bases). CDR1 is MGHRA, CDR2 YSYEKL, per germline. The CDR3 extends over 14 amino acids. The V end was cut by 0 bases, the J end by 7 bases, with 10 bases between. CDR3 DNA sequence: TGCGCCAGCAGCCAAGATGGGGGGAGGAATGAGCAGTTCTTC. Residues: CASSQDGGRNEQFF.

The chain couples TRBV7-2 to TRBJ2-7, with D perhaps matching TRBD1 or TRBD2 (5 bases each). CDR1 and CDR2 (germline): SGHTA, FQGNSA. Trimming left V 1 base short and J 3 bases short, with 16 bases between. The CDR3 extends over 16 amino acids. The CDR3 DNA is TGTGCCAGCAGCTTAGGGTCGGGGCGGACCCACTACGAGCAGTACTTC. Translating gives CASSLGSGRTHYEQYF.